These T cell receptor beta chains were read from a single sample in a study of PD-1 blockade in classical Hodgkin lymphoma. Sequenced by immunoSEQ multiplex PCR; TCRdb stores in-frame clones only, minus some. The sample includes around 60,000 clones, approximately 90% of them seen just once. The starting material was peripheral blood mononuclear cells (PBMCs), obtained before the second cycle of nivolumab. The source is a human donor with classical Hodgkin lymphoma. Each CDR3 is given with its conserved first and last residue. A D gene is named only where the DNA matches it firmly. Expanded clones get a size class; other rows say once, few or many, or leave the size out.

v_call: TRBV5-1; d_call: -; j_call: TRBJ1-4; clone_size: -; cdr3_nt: TGCGCCAGCAGCCTAGACACGGGGTCGAATGAAAAACTGTTTTTT; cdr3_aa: CASSLDTGSNEKLFF
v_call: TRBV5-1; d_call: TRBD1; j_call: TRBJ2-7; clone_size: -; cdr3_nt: TGCGCCAGCAGCTTGGAGGGGACAGGGATTCACGAGCAGTACTTC; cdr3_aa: CASSLEGTGIHEQYF
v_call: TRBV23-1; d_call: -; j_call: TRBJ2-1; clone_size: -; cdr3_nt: TGCGCCAGCAGTCAAGCCCCCGGGGCGAGGGCTTCCTACAATGAGCAGTTCTTC; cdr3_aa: CASSQAPGARASYNEQFF
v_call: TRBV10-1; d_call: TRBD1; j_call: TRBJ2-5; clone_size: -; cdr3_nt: TGCGCCAGCAGTGAGGACAGGGCAGACGTGGAGACCCAGTACTTC; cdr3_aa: CASSEDRADVETQYF
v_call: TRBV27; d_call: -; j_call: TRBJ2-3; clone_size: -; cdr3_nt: TGTGCCAGCAGTTTAAGGTTCACAGATACGCAGTATTTT; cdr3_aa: CASSLRFTDTQYF
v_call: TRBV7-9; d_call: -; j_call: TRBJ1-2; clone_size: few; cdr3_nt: TGTGCCAGCAGCTTATGGCTGACAGGCCAAACTAACTATGGCTACACCTTC; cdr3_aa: CASSLWLTGQTNYGYTF
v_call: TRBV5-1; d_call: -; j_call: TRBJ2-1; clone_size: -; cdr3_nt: TGCGCCAGCAGCTTGGGGAGTTCGGTTACCTACAATGAGCAGTTCTTC; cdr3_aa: CASSLGSSVTYNEQFF
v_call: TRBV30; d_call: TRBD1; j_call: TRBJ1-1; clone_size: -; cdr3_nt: TGTGCCTGGAGTTGGACAGGGGTGCACTCTGAAGCTTTCTTT; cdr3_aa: CAWSWTGVHSEAFF
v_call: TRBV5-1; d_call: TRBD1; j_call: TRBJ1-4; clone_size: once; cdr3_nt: TGCGCCAGCAGCGCCACAGGGGGAGTACAGGAAAAACTGTTTTTT; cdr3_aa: CASSATGGVQEKLFF
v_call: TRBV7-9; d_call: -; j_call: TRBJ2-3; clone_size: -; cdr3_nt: TGTGCCAGCAGCCTGGGACTGGAGGTGGATACGCAGTATTTT; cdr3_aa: CASSLGLEVDTQYF
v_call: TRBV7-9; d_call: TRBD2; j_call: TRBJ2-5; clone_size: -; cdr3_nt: TGTGCCAGCAGCTGGGTAGCGGGGGTACAAGAGACCCAGTACTTC; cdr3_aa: CASSWVAGVQETQYF
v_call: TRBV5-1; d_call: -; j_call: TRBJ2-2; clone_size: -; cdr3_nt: TGCGCCAGCAGCTCAAGACAGGGAGGCACCGGGGAGCTGTTTTTT; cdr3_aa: CASSSRQGGTGELFF
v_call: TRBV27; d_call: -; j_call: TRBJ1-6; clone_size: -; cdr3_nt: TGTGCCAGCAGGGAATCACCCCTCCACTTT; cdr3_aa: CASRESPLHF
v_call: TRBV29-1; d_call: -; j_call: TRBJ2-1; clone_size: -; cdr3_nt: TGCAGCGTCATCCTTTACCGAATCTCCTACAATGAGCAGTTCTTC; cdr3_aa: CSVILYRISYNEQFF
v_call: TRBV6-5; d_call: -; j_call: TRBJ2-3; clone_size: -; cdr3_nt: TGTGCCAGCAGTCCCCTCAGCGGAGATACGCAGTATTTT; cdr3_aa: CASSPLSGDTQYF
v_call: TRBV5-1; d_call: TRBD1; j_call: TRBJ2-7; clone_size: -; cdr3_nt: TGCGCCAGCAGCTCCTCCGGGACAGGTTACGAGCAGTACTTC; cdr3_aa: CASSSSGTGYEQYF
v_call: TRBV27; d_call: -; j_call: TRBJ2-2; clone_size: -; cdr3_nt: TGTGCCAGCAGTTTTTCCGGCGGGGAGCTGTTTTTT; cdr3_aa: CASSFSGGELFF
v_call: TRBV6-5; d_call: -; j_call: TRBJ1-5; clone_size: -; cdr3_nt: TGTGCCAGCAGTACCACATACGGGCAGCCCCAGCATTTT; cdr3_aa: CASSTTYGQPQHF
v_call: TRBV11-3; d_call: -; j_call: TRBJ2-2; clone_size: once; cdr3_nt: TGTGCCAGCAGCTTAGTATTGGCCTCGAACACCGGGGAGCTGTTTTTT; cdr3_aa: CASSLVLASNTGELFF
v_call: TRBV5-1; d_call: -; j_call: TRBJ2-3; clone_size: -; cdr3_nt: TGCGCCAGCAGCTACGACAGCGGCGCAGATACGCAGTATTTT; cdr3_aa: CASSYDSGADTQYF
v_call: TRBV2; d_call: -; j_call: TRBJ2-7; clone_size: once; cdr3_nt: TGTGCCAGCAGTGATCTCTGGGACAAAAGGGGCGAGCAGTACTTC; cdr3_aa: CASSDLWDKRGEQYF
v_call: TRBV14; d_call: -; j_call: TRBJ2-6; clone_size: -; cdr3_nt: TGTGCCAGCAGCCCCAGGGGCAGGGGAGGCTCTGGGGCCAACGTCCTGACTTTC; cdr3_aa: CASSPRGRGGSGANVLTF
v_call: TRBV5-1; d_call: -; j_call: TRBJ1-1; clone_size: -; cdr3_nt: TGCGCCAGCAGCCTAACACCCGGCACTGAAGCTTTCTTT; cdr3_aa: CASSLTPGTEAFF
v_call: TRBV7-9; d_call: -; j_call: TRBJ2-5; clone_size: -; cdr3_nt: TGTGCCAGCAGCTTAGTGGGAACCCTAGAGACCCAGTACTTC; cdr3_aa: CASSLVGTLETQYF
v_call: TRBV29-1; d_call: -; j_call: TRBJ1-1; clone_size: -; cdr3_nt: TGCAGCGTTGGACTCTTGGACACTGAAGCTTTCTTT; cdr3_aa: CSVGLLDTEAFF
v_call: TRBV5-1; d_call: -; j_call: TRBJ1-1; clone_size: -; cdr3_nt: TGCGCCAGCAGCTCCGGACCCTCTACGGGTAACACTGAAGCTTTCTTT; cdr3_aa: CASSSGPSTGNTEAFF
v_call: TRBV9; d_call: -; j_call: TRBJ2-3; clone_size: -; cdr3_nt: TGTGCCAGCAGCGTACAGTCCTCGGCGCAGTATTTT; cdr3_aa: CASSVQSSAQYF
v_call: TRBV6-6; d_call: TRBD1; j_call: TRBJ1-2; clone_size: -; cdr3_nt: TGTGCCAGCAGGCGGACAGGGGGAGACTATGGCTACACCTTC; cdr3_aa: CASRRTGGDYGYTF
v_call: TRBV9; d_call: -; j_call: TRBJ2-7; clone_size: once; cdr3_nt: TGTGCCAGCAGCAGGCTGGGGGTGAGCTCCTACGAGCAGTACTTC; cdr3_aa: CASSRLGVSSYEQYF
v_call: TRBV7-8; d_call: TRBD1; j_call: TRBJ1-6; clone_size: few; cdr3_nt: TGTGCCAGCAGCTCGGGACAGGAGAATTCACCCCTCCACTTT; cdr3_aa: CASSSGQENSPLHF
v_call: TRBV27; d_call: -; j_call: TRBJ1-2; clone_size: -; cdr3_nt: TGTGCCAGCAGTTTAAACTCCGGCGGGTCTTGGGACGGCAATGGCTACACCTTC; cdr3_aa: CASSLNSGGSWDGNGYTF
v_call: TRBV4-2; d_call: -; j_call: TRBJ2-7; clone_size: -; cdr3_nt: TGTGCCAGCAGCCAAGCGGGCGGGACCTACGAGCAGTACTTC; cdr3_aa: CASSQAGGTYEQYF
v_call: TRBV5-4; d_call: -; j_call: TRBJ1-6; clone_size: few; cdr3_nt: TGTGCCAGCAGGGCTCAGGGAATCAACTCACCCCTCCACTTT; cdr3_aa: CASRAQGINSPLHF
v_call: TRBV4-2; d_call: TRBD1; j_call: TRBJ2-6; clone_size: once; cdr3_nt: TGTGCCAGCAGCCAAGCGGCGGGGACAGGAATCTCTGGGGCCAACGTCCTGACTTTC; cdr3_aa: CASSQAAGTGISGANVLTF
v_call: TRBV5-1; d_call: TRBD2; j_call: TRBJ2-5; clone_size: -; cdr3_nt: TGCGCCAGCAGCTTGTTCGGCGGGGGTGAGACCCAGTACTTC; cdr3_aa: CASSLFGGGETQYF
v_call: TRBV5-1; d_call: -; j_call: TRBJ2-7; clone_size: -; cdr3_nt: TGCGCCAGCAGCTTGGGCCAAACGGCAGCCGAGCAGTACTTC; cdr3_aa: CASSLGQTAAEQYF
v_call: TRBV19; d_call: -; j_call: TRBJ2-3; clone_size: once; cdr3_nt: TGTGCCAGTAGTGGGGGATTGAGCGCAGATACGCAGTATTTT; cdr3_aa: CASSGGLSADTQYF
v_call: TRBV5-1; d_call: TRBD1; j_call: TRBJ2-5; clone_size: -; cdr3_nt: TGCGCCAGCAGCTTGGCGGGGACAGGGGGCGCGGAGACCCAGTACTTC; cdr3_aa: CASSLAGTGGAETQYF
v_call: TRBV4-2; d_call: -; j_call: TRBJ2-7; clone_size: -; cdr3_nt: TGTGCCAGCAGCCAAGAGGCCAGAGTCTACGAGCAGTACTTC; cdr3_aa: CASSQEARVYEQYF
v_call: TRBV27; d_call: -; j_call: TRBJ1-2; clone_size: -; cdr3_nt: TGTGCCAGCAGTTTAAGCGGGGGTAACTATGGCTACACCTTC; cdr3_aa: CASSLSGGNYGYTF
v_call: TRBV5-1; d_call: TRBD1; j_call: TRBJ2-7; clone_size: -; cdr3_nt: TGCGCCAGCAGCTTGGTCCCCGGGACAGGGGTCTACGAGCAGTACTTC; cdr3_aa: CASSLVPGTGVYEQYF
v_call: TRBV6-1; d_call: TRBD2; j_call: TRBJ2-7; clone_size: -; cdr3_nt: TGTGCCAGCAGTAAGGGACTAGCCGGGTCCTACGAGCAGTACTTC; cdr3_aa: CASSKGLAGSYEQYF
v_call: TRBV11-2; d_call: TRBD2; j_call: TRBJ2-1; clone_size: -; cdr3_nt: TGTGCCAGCAGCTCCCTAGCGGGGGGTTTAAATGAGCAGTTCTTC; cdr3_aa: CASSSLAGGLNEQFF
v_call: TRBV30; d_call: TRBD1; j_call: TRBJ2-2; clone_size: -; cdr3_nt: TGTGCCTGGAGTGTGGGGACAGGACGGCACTTGGGGGTAACCTTTAGGAACACCGGGGAGCTGTTTTTT; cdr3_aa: CAWSVGTGRHLGVTFRNTGELFF
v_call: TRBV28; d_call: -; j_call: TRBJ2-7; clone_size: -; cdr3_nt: TGTGCCAGTCTGGACAGCATCTCCTACGAGCAGTACTTC; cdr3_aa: CASLDSISYEQYF
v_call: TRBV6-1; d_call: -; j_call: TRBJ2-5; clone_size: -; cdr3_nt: TGTGCCAGCATCCTAAGGCCAACCCAGTACTTC; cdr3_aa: CASILRPTQYF
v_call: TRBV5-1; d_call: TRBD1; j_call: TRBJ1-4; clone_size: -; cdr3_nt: TGCGCCAGCAGCCCGGGACAGGGTACTGAAAAACTGTTTTTT; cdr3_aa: CASSPGQGTEKLFF
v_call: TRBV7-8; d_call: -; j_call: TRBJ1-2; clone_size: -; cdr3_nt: TGTGCCAGCAGCCACACCTTGGGGGACTATGGCTACACCTTC; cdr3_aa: CASSHTLGDYGYTF
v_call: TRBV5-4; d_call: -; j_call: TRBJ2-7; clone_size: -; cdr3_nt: TGTGCCAGCAGCTTTGGTCAGGGACGGTACGAGCAGTACTTC; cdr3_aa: CASSFGQGRYEQYF
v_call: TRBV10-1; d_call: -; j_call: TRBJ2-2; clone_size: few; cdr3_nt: TGCGCCAGCAGATCGGGGTACACCGGGGAGCTGTTTTTT; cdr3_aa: CASRSGYTGELFF
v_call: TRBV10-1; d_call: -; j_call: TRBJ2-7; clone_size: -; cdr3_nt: TGCGCCAGCTCCTGGACGGACGATGCCGAGCAGTACTTC; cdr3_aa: CASSWTDDAEQYF
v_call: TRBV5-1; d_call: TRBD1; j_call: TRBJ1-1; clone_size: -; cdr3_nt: TGCGCCAGCAGCCCCGGGACAGGGAACACTGAAGCTTTCTTT; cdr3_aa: CASSPGTGNTEAFF
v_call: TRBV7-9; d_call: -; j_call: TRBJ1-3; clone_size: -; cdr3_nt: TGTGCCAGCAGCCCCCAGACAGGTTCAGGAAACACCATATATTTT; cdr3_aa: CASSPQTGSGNTIYF